This TCR beta chain was captured in a study of PD-1 blockade in mismatch repair-deficient tumors. Study summary: All were previously treated, progressing patients with over 9 mismatch repair-deficient cancer types.

This table comes from immunoSEQ multiplex PCR, and its TCRdb copy is limited to in-frame clones, with some not included. The sample shows tens of thousands of clones, around 88% of them seen only once. Mismatch repair deficiency was confirmed in all patients, by PCR or immunohistochemistry. TCR sequencing covered a few patients who responded to pembrolizumab. Study observations and caveats: Tumor-resident clones, often undetectable pretreatment in blood, expanded then contracted after pembrolizumab.

A remark on this clone: Its antigen is still unknown.

This TCR was recovered from an adult with mismatch repair-deficient cancer. This sample comprised peripheral blood, obtained 52 weeks after starting pembrolizumab.

CDR3 sequence (DNA): TGCGCCAGCAGCTTGGCCCAGGGTGCGGATACGCAGTATTTT. The encoded protein is CASSLAQGADTQYF. J is TRBJ2-3 and V is TRBV5-1, with D possibly TRBD1 on 5 matching bases. The CDR3 runs to 14 residues. Germline CDR1 and CDR2: SGHRS and YFSETQ. The V end was cut by 0 bases, the J end by 6 bases, with 11 bases between.